This T cell receptor (beta chain) comes out of a study of beta chain features in type 1 diabetes. Isolated RNA was reverse transcribed in full, so expressed TCRB transcripts were sequenced. Method: immunoSEQ multiplex PCR; TCRdb's copy keeps in-frame clones and lacks some. The sample yields more than 250,000 clones, roughly an eighth seen once. With V trimmed by 6 bases and J by 6 bases, 7 bases remained unmatched. Looked up from germline, CDR1 is MNHNS and CDR2 is SASEGT. CDR3 size: 14 residues. Remarks on this clone: Its antigen is still unknown.

General observations from the study: For type 1 diabetes patients, VDJ junctions showed fewer insertions and more deletions. In every one of the four CD4+ subsets, TCRB CDR3s were moderately but significantly shorter in Type 1 diabetes patients. A cDNA-based sequencing approach could over-represent cells with high TCR expression.

The specimen sequenced was naive CD4+ T cells from blood. This TCR came from a young man with type 1 diabetes. This chain uses TRBV6-1 with TRBJ2-2, with 7 bases that match TRBD2. CDR3 loop: CASRSGMASGELFF. The CDR3 nucleotides read TGTGCCAGCAGGAGCGGGATGGCTTCCGGGGAGCTGTTTTTT.